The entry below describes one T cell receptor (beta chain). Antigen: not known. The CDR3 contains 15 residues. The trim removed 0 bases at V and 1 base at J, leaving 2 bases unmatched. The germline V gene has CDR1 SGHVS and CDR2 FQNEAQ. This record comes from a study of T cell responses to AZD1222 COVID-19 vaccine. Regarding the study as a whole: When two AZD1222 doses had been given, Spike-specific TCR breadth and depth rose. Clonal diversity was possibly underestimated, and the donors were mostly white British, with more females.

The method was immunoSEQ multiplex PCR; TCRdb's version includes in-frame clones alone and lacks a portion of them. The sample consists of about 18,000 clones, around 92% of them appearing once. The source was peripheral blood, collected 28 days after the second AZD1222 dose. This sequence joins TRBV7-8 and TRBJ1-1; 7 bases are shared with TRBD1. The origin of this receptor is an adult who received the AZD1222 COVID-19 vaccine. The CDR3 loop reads CASSLASGGNTEAFF. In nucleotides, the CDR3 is TGTGCCAGCAGCTTAGCCTCAGGGGGGAACACTGAAGCTTTCTTT.